Shown below are 9 T cell receptor beta chains from a single sample sequenced in a study of spatial heterogeneity in lung cancer. Study conclusions and caveats: Counts of expanded intratumoral alpha and beta TCRs tracked tumor mutation counts.

TCRdb re-called the 5' RACE reads through MiXCR, storing one row per CDR3 protein. The sample has thousands of distinct CDR3 sequences, about 5.8% seen once. The time point denotes: sample taken at primary tumor resection. Antigen specificity for these receptors is unknown. The specimen comprised lung tumor tissue, sampled at surgery. The origin of the receptors is a male donor with early-stage non-small cell lung cancer.

This clonotype is termed medium-sized (0.01 to 0.1%). The chain has TRBV7-8 and TRBJ2-3; TRBD2 agrees at 10 bases. Germline CDR1 and CDR2: SGHVS and FQNEAQ. The CDR3 runs to 17 residues. The junction had 9 bases not matched to a gene; V was cut back by 4 bases and J by 2 bases. The CDR3 region has the DNA TGTGCCAGCAGCTACAGCGGGAGGGCTAGAGCCACAGATACGCAGTATTTT. Translated, it gives CASSYSGRARATDTQYF.

By proportion, this clonotype is large. The rearrangement links TRBV2 to TRBJ1-5, with 8 bases aligning to TRBD1. The germline V gene encodes CDR1 SNHLY and CDR2 FYNNEI. The CDR3 has 16 residues. V lost 5 bases to trimming and J lost 6 bases; unmatched junction nucleotides: 12. CDR3 region: CASSPQPRQGSQPQHF. The CDR3 DNA is TGTGCCAGCAGTCCTCAACCCCGACAGGGGAGTCAGCCCCAGCATTTT.

The chain joins TRBV5-1 to TRBJ2-2, with D possibly matching TRBD1 (6 bases). Trimming pared 4 bases from V and 2 bases from J, leaving 15 bases between. Germline V CDR1 and CDR2: SGHRS, YFSETQ. The CDR3 covers 16 residues. The CDR3 protein is CASSQGHRTNTGELFF. DNA for the CDR3: TGCGCCAGCAGCCAGGGACACAGGACTAACACCGGGGAGCTGTTTTTT.

The sample holds a few counts of this clonotype. The chain employs TRBV9 and TRBJ2-5; 7 bases are shared with TRBD1. CDR3 length: 15 residues. Trimming at V came to 1 base and at J to 7 bases, leaving 10 bases not matched to a gene. Germline V gene lookup returns CDR1 SGDLS and CDR2 YYNGEE. The DNA for the CDR3 is TGTGCCAGCAGCGTACGGGGAGACAGGGAAGGGACCCAGTACTTC. It translates to CASSVRGDREGTQYF.

This clonotype qualifies as medium-sized. The chain couples TRBV29-1 to TRBJ2-1; 7 positions agree with TRBD2. Losses at the gene ends were 5 bases for V and 10 bases for J; bases not matched to a gene: 5. CDR1 and CDR2 (germline): SQVTM, ANQGSEA. The CDR3 sequence is 11 residues long. This chain's CDR3 is CSVKTSWEQFF. The CDR3 DNA reads as TGCAGCGTTAAGACTAGCTGGGAGCAGTTCTTC.

The V gene is TRBV7-2, the J gene TRBJ2-7; possibly TRBD1 for D (6 bases). V was pared by 6 bases and J by 0 bases, with 18 bases between. The V gene's germline CDR1 is SGHTA and CDR2 FQGNSA. The CDR3 covers 16 residues. In nucleotides, the CDR3 is TGTGCCAGCAGTCCCTTGAGGGACAAGACCTCCTACGAGCAGTACTTC. Protein product: CASSPLRDKTSYEQYF.

This clonotype is labeled medium-sized. This sequence joins TRBV9 and TRBJ2-3; 9 bases match TRBD2. V lost 6 bases and J lost 2; bases outside the gene matches: 7. CDR1 is SGDLS and CDR2 is YYNGEE in the germline V gene. The CDR3 is made up of 15 amino acids. CDR3 region: CASNNRLADTDTQYF. CDR3 nucleotide sequence: TGTGCCAGCAACAACAGACTAGCGGACACAGATACGCAGTATTTT.

This clonotype is classed as medium-sized (0.01 to 0.1%). The chain carries TRBV30 and TRBJ1-5; D is unresolved. Per the germline V gene, CDR1 is GTSNPN and CDR2 is SVGIG (reference sequence). The V and J ends lost 1 base and 7 bases respectively, with 11 bases between them. The CDR3 totals 13 residues. The CDR3, as DNA: TGTGCCTGGAGTGAAAGGGAGCGCCAGCCCCAGCATTTT. Translated: CAWSERERQPQHF.

The rearrangement uses TRBV7-9 and TRBJ2-3; 7 bases fit TRBD1. The CDR3 contains 15 residues. CDR1 and CDR2 (germline): SEHNR, FQNEAQ (reference sequence). The junction had 4 bases not matched to a gene; V was cut back by 2 bases and J by 2 bases. The CDR3 sequence: CASSLYEGATDTQYF. The CDR3 region has the DNA TGTGCCAGCAGCTTATACGAGGGGGCCACAGATACGCAGTATTTT.